This entry lists 21 T cell receptor beta chains sequenced from one sample in a study of blood T cell repertoires in COVID-19. Sequenced by immunoSEQ multiplex PCR; TCRdb stores in-frame clones only, minus some. The sample contains about 260,000 clones, roughly 86% of which appear only once. Specimen: peripheral blood. The receptors originated from a man aged 35 to 55 with active or convalescent COVID-19.

The chain combines TRBV5-4 with TRBJ2-7, with 8 bases that match TRBD1. The CDR3 extends over 17 amino acids. The trim removed 3 bases at V and 0 bases at J, leaving 11 bases unmatched. Germline CDR1 SGHNT, CDR2 YYREEE (reference sequence). In DNA form, the CDR3 reads TGTGCCAGCAGCTCCGGACAGGGTCGACGTTACTCCTACGAGCAGTACTTC. This encodes CASSSGQGRRYSYEQYF.

This clone was detected only a few times. The chain couples TRBV10-3 to TRBJ1-5; 8 nucleotides line up with TRBD1. There are 16 residues in the CDR3. Germline assignment: CDR1 ENHRY and CDR2 SYGVKD. Trimming at V came to 2 bases and at J to 5 bases, leaving 8 bases not matched to a gene. The CDR3 protein is CAISEGQGALYQPQHF. In DNA, the CDR3 is TGTGCCATCAGTGAGGGACAGGGAGCCCTCTATCAGCCCCAGCATTTT.

V and J are TRBV28 and TRBJ1-2; D remains ambiguous. The CDR3 totals 12 residues. V lost 6 bases to trimming and J lost 5 bases, with 10 bases between them. From germline, CDR1 is MDHEN and CDR2 SYDVKM. The CDR3, as DNA: TGTGCCAGCAGCACAGTCACGTATGGCTACACCTTC. It specifies CASSTVTYGYTF.

This clone was seen more than once but under ten times. This rearrangement joins TRBV5-1 to TRBJ1-1; D is undetermined. Germline values: CDR1 SGHRS, CDR2 YFSETQ. The CDR3 is made up of 13 amino acids. Trimming removed 4 bases at V and 8 bases at J, with 15 bases between. The CDR3 spells CASSPVGETEAFF. The CDR3 DNA reads TGCGCCAGCAGCCCGGTGGGCGAGACCGAAGCTTTCTTT. Drawing the rest from reference TRBV5-1 and TRBJ1-1, the complete variable domain is KAGVTQTPRYLIKTRGQQVTLSCSPISGHRSVSWYQQTPGQGLQFLFEYFSETQRNKGNFPGRFSGRQFSNSRSEMNVSTLELGDSALYLCASSPVGETEAFFGQGTRLTVV.

The chain has TRBV6-5 and TRBJ1-5; D possibly corresponds to TRBD1 (6 bases). V was shortened by 0 bases and J by 7 bases, with 10 bases between the two germline ends. CDR1 is MNHEY, CDR2 SVGAGI, per germline. This CDR3 has 14 residues. The DNA of the CDR3 is TGTGCCAGCAGTTACTCGGTAGGGGGACAGCCCCAGCATTTT. It yields the protein CASSYSVGGQPQHF.

The chain uses TRBV9 and TRBJ2-3, with D possibly being TRBD1 (6 bases). V lost 0 bases to trimming and J lost 2 bases, with 7 bases between them. The CDR3 length is 14 residues. Germline V gives CDR1 SGDLS, CDR2 YYNGEE. The CDR3 protein is CASSVGTATDTQYF. DNA for the CDR3: TGTGCCAGCAGCGTAGGGACAGCCACAGATACGCAGTATTTT.

This chain joins TRBV5-1 and TRBJ1-5, with a weak D call TRBD1 (5 bases). CDR1 is SGHRS, CDR2 YFSETQ, per germline. This CDR3 is 14 amino acids long. V lost 4 bases to trimming and J lost 7 bases, with 15 bases between them. This CDR3 reads CASSPREGIQPQHF. CDR3 nucleotide sequence: TGCGCCAGCAGCCCCCGGGAGGGGATACAGCCCCAGCATTTT.

This chain uses TRBV6-5 with TRBJ1-4; D gene unclear. The germline V and J ends were trimmed by 7 bases and 2 bases, with 14 bases remaining between them. This CDR3 has 15 amino acids. Germline values: CDR1 MNHEY, CDR2 SVGAGI. CDR3: CASTLRSFTNEKLFF. CDR3 coding DNA: TGTGCCAGCACATTGAGGTCCTTCACTAATGAAAAACTGTTTTTT.

The gene calls are TRBV5-1 and TRBJ1-1; D remains ambiguous. CDR1 SGHRS and CDR2 YFSETQ come from the germline V gene. CDR3 length equals 18 residues. Deletions cut 0 bases from V and 5 bases from J, with 23 bases between. The CDR3 reads CASSLEAGQSGGRTEAFF. CDR3 bases: TGCGCCAGCAGCTTGGAGGCAGGCCAAAGCGGAGGGAGGACTGAAGCTTTCTTT.

This clone was seen a single time. The chain recombines TRBV6-5 with TRBJ1-6; no clear D gene. This CDR3 is 15 amino acids long. With 2 bases removed from V and 7 bases from J, the gap between germline ends came to 12 bases. The germline V gene encodes CDR1 MNHEY and CDR2 SVGAGI. CDR3: CASSYSQAANSPLHF. The CDR3 DNA reads TGTGCCAGCAGTTACAGCCAGGCAGCCAATTCACCCCTCCACTTT.

The CDR3 protein is CASSLSNEQFF. The DNA of the CDR3 is TGTGCCAGCAGCTTATCGAATGAGCAGTTCTTC. The chain combines TRBV5-4 with TRBJ2-1; D ambiguous. There are 11 residues in the CDR3. CDR1 SGHNT and CDR2 YYREEE come from the germline V gene (reference sequence). V lost 2 bases, J lost 7 bases, and 4 bases lay in between.

The gene calls are TRBV10-2 and TRBJ2-1; D gene ambiguous. CDR3 length: 11 amino acids. The germline gives CDR1 WSHSY, CDR2 SAAADI. V was clipped by 3 bases and J by 14 bases, with 11 bases between them. CDR3 DNA: TGCGCCAGCAGTGATGGTACACGGGAGTTCTTC. Its translation: CASSDGTREFF.

CDR3 sequence reads: CASRSASCNEQFF. CDR3 nucleotide sequence: TGTGCCAGCAGGAGTGCGTCTTGCAATGAGCAGTTCTTC. This rearrangement joins TRBV21-1 to TRBJ2-1; TRBD2 reflects the table's D call only, with no check against the DNA. TRBV21-1 is given as a pseudogene. This CDR3 contains 13 residues.

This clone showed up just once. This sequence joins TRBV24-1 and TRBJ2-5; the match to TRBD2 covers 8 bases. V shed 3 bases, J shed 4 bases, and the junction held 3 bases outside the gene matches. The CDR3 is 14 residues long. Germline V CDR1 and CDR2: KGHDR, SFDVKD. Here the CDR3 DNA reads TGTGCCACCAGTGATGCGGCGGGGGGAGAGACCCAGTACTTC. It yields the protein CATSDAAGGETQYF.

This chain links TRBV5-1 with TRBJ2-7; weak D call: TRBD2 (7 bases). The V gene lost 3 bases and the J gene lost 3 bases, with 19 bases spanning the gap. CDR3 length: 16 amino acids. Germline V gene data show CDR1 as SGHRS and CDR2 as YFSETQ. As DNA, the CDR3 is TGCGCCAGCAGCTCGCGACTAAGGGGGGGCGTCTACGAGCAGTACTTC. Translated: CASSSRLRGGVYEQYF.

This clone was recorded many times. This chain uses TRBV7-9 with TRBJ2-1; 10 positions agree with TRBD2. V was pared by 5 bases and J by 7 bases, with 11 bases of the junction left unmatched. Germline lookup yields CDR1 SEHNR and CDR2 FQNEAQ (reference sequence). CDR3 length: 16 amino acids. The CDR3, as DNA: TGTGCCAGCAGCACGCAAGCGGGAGGGCCGAGTAATGAGCAGTTCTTC. Its translation: CASSTQAGGPSNEQFF.

Written as DNA, the CDR3 is TGTGCCAGCAGCCATGGAAGGGGCGAGCAGTACTTC. Its protein product is CASSHGRGEQYF. V and J are TRBV11-2 and TRBJ2-7; TRBD1 might be the D (5 bases). Trimming cost V 5 bases and J 6 bases, with 11 bases left between them. CDR1 SGHAT and CDR2 FQNNGV come from the germline V gene. The CDR3 is 12 amino acids.

This chain joins TRBV9 and TRBJ2-7; 7 nucleotides line up with TRBD2. The J segment lost 6 bases and the V segment lost 2 bases, leaving 8 bases of the junction unmatched. Germline CDR1 SGDLS, CDR2 YYNGEE. The CDR3 consists of 14 residues. CDR3 amino acids: CASSVGRGTSEQYF. CDR3 coding DNA: TGTGCCAGCAGCGTTGGGCGGGGGACTTCCGAGCAGTACTTC.

The chain combines TRBV19 with TRBJ2-6; D is ambiguous. The CDR3 runs 14 residues. Germline CDR1 and CDR2: LNHDA and SQIVND (reference sequence). V lost 5 bases and J lost 0, with 5 bases in between. The CDR3, as DNA: TGTGCCAGTAGTGTGAGCTCTGGGGCCAACGTCCTGACTTTC. It codes for CASSVSSGANVLTF.

This clone was picked up one time. J is TRBJ2-5 and V is TRBV5-3; D gene unclear. TRBV5-3 is treated as an ORF (open reading frame) with a function not yet certain. The CDR3 runs to 9 residues. With 10 bases removed from V and 7 bases from J, the gap between germline ends came to 8 bases. The CDR3 DNA reads TGTGCCGGGCCTGGGACCCAGTACTTC. It yields the protein CAGPGTQYF.

The rearrangement joins TRBV10-2 to TRBJ1-6; 7 bases match TRBD1. Germline CDR1 reads WSHSY; CDR2 reads SAAADI. V lost 7 bases to trimming and J lost 7 bases; unmatched junction nucleotides: 10. This CDR3 comprises 15 residues. This CDR3 is CASKVGGGANSPLHF. CDR3 nucleotides: TGCGCCAGCAAGGTCGGAGGGGGCGCAAATTCACCCCTCCACTTT.